Below are 10 T cell receptor beta chains sequenced from a single sample in a study of CXCR3-negative and CXCR3-positive naive CD8 T cells. Study-wide results and limits: Naive cells that were CXCR3-positive had more hydrophobic TRB CDR3s (compared with CXCR3-negative naive cells).

Their cognate antigens are unknown. 5' RACE that incorporated UMI labels was used to prepare the TRB cDNA libraries. TCRdb reprocessed the 5' RACE reads and keeps a single row for each CDR3 protein, giving no DNA. The sample has over 50,000 distinct CDR3 sequences. Sequencing was performed on naive CXCR3+ CD8+ T cells from blood. Described subset: CD45RO-CCR7+CD27+CD95- naive CD8+ T cells expressing CXCR3 (TNR3+). These TCRs come from a human donor in good health. Some clones in this sample may be carry-over from other donors' samples.

The V call is TRBV7-2, the J call TRBJ2-7; the TCRdb D gene call, TRBD1, has no DNA to confirm it. Germline CDR1 reads SGHTA; CDR2 reads FQGNSA. This CDR3 contains 15 residues. This chain's CDR3 is CASSFLAGEGYEQYF.

The chain uses TRBV29-1 and TRBJ2-3; the D gene TCRdb calls, TRBD1, cannot be checked with no DNA. The CDR3 runs to 14 residues. The germline CDR1 and CDR2 sequences are SQVTM and ANQGSEA. The CDR3 loop reads CSVETGRGPDTQYF.

V gene TRBV7-8 combines with J gene TRBJ2-3; as DNA is missing, the TRBD1 call by TCRdb cannot be tested. CDR3 length: 14 residues. Germline loops: CDR1 SGHVS, CDR2 FQNEAQ. CDR3 region: CASSLNRGTDTQYF.

V is TRBV7-2 and J is TRBJ2-7. Germline V gives CDR1 SGHTA, CDR2 FQGNSA. This CDR3 comprises 14 residues. CDR3 loop: CASSQMEPPYEQYF.

This rearrangement joins TRBV12-3 or TRBV12-4 to TRBJ1-3; TCRdb calls TRBD1, which cannot be checked without DNA. The CDR3 runs 17 residues. This CDR3 reads CASSFRGQGTIGNTIYF.

This chain uses TRBV12-3 or TRBV12-4 with TRBJ1-4. This CDR3 spans 13 amino acids. The CDR3 loop is CASSRRIDEKLFF.

The chain uses TRBV4-3 and TRBJ1-1. CDR3 length equals 15 residues. Germline V gene lookup returns CDR1 LGHNA and CDR2 YSLEER. This chain's CDR3 is CASSQELGGSTEAFF.

The rearrangement links TRBV7-6 to TRBJ2-1; as DNA is missing, the TRBD2 call by TCRdb cannot be tested. The CDR3 is made up of 15 amino acids. From germline, CDR1 is SGHVS and CDR2 FNYEAQ. The CDR3 sequence: CASKRRDSVYNEQFF.

This chain joins TRBV19 and TRBJ2-1; TCRdb picks TRBD1, but there is no DNA to check that call. This CDR3 is built from 13 residues. The germline V gene encodes CDR1 LNHDA and CDR2 SQIVND (reference sequence). The CDR3 spells CASSPGRAYEQFF. Drawing the rest from reference TRBV19 and TRBJ2-1, the complete variable domain is DGGITQSPKYLFRKEGQNVTLSCEQNLNHDAMYWYRQDPGQGLRLIYYSQIVNDFQKGDIAEGYSVSREKKESFPLTVTSAQKNPTAFYLCASSPGRAYEQFFGPGTRLTVL.

The chain couples TRBV7-2 to TRBJ2-7. Germline lookup yields CDR1 SGHTA and CDR2 FQGNSA. The CDR3 has 13 residues. The CDR3 here is CASSFNNFYEQYF.